The 26 T cell receptor beta chains below all came from one sample that was sequenced in a study of OX40 agonist ivuxolimab in advanced cancers. Data came from immunoSEQ multiplex PCR; TCRdb stores just in-frame clones and leaves some out. The sample records about 84,000 clones, about 88% being singletons. This specimen was CD4+ or CD8+ T cells sorted from blood, taken in a trial of the OX40 agonist ivuxolimab. Receptors originate from an adult with an advanced solid tumor such as melanoma, head and neck, liver or kidney cancer.

The chain has TRBV1 and TRBJ2-7; the listed D gene, TRBD1, was not tested against the DNA. TRBV1 is a listed pseudogene. The CDR3 covers 15 residues. The CDR3 loop reads CTSSPTDRGENEQYV. The CDR3 nucleotides are TGCACCAGCAGCCCGACTGACAGGGGCGAGAACGAGCAGTACGTC.

The rearrangement uses TRBV5-1 and TRBJ2-1; TRBD2 agrees at 8 bases. With 5 bases clipped from V and 7 bases from J, the junction kept 8 bases outside the gene matches. CDR1 and CDR2 (germline): SGHRS, YFSETQ. CDR3 size: 14 residues. CDR3: CASRRHREGNEQFF. Written as DNA, the CDR3 is TGCGCCAGCAGAAGGCACCGGGAGGGGAATGAGCAGTTCTTC.

V gene TRBV19 combines with J gene TRBJ1-1, with TRBD1 matching over 9 bases. V lost 2 bases, J lost 4 bases, and 5 bases stayed unmatched. In germline, CDR1 is LNHDA, CDR2 SQIVND (reference sequence). This CDR3 has 15 residues. As DNA, the CDR3 is TGTGCCAGTAGTATACTGGGACAGGGTCGCACTGAAGCTTTCTTT. Its protein is CASSILGQGRTEAFF.

The chain combines TRBV7-2 with TRBJ2-2; 14 positions match TRBD2. V dropped 3 bases and J dropped 8; count of bases not matched to a gene: 5. From germline, CDR1 is SGHTA and CDR2 FQGNSA. This CDR3 comprises 16 residues. The CDR3 reads CASSLGLAGVGGELFF. The CDR3 DNA reads as TGTGCCAGCAGCTTGGGACTAGCGGGAGTAGGTGGGGAGCTGTTTTTT.

This clone is a singleton in its sample. The chain has TRBV6-6 and TRBJ1-6; D is undetermined. This CDR3 has 15 residues. Trimming took off 2 bases at V and 7 bases at J, with 12 bases between the two ends. In germline, CDR1 is MNHNY, CDR2 SVGAGI (reference sequence). The CDR3 bases are TGTGCCAGCAGTTACGGTATGGTGGGGAATTCACCCCTCCACTTT. Translating it yields CASSYGMVGNSPLHF.

The chain combines TRBV27 with TRBJ1-6, with D perhaps TRBD1 (5 bases). Germline V gene sequence: CDR1 MNHEY, CDR2 SMNVEV (reference sequence). The ends were cut back, 4 bases at V and 6 bases at J, with 13 bases in the middle. The CDR3 totals 15 residues. This chain's CDR3 is CASSSAGYGNSPLHF. The CDR3 coding sequence is TGTGCCAGCAGTTCGGCAGGGTATGGTAATTCACCCCTCCACTTT.

V usage is TRBV6-1 and J usage is TRBJ2-5, with a tentative D call TRBD2 (6 bases). This CDR3 has 13 amino acids. The germline CDR1 and CDR2 sequences are MNHNS and SASEGT. Between the trimmed V and J ends, which lost 8 bases and 4 bases, there was a span of 14 bases. The CDR3 DNA sequence: TGTGCCAGCGCGGGTAGCGGTGGAGAGACCCAGTACTTC. Amino acid sequence: CASAGSGGETQYF.

The chain has TRBV7-8 and TRBJ1-5; TRBD1 matches 7 bases. With 3 bases clipped from V and 6 bases from J, the junction kept 8 bases outside the gene matches. This CDR3 spans 15 amino acids. Germline assignment: CDR1 SGHVS and CDR2 FQNEAQ. CDR3 loop: CASSFDTGARQPQHF. The DNA for the CDR3 is TGTGCCAGCAGCTTCGATACAGGGGCTCGTCAGCCCCAGCATTTT.

The chain couples TRBV4-1 to TRBJ2-5; 9 bases map to TRBD1. Germline CDR1 is MGHRA and CDR2 is YSYEKL. The ends lost 3 bases at V and 2 bases at J; junction bases unmatched: 10. CDR3 size: 17 residues. CDR3 nucleotide sequence: TGCGCCAGCAGCCACGCCGGGACAGGGAGTGTTCAAGAGACCCAGTACTTC. Translation: CASSHAGTGSVQETQYF.

The genes are TRBV7-9 and TRBJ1-1, with 9 bases aligning to TRBD1. The CDR3 is 19 residues long. Germline CDR1 reads SEHNR; CDR2 reads FQNEAQ (reference sequence). V dropped 3 bases and J dropped 0; count of bases not matched to a gene: 14. The CDR3 region is CASSLGAGTGPFMNTEAFF. The CDR3 DNA follows: TGTGCCAGCAGCTTGGGGGCCGGGACAGGGCCCTTCATGAACACTGAAGCTTTCTTT.

This chain uses TRBV2 with TRBJ2-2, with D maybe TRBD1 (6 bases). The CDR3 is made up of 16 amino acids. Germline V gene data show CDR1 as SNHLY and CDR2 as FYNNEI. V was clipped by 2 bases and J by 6 bases, with 16 bases between them. The CDR3 reads CASSELGQSVAGELFF. CDR3 bases: TGTGCCAGCAGTGAACTCGGACAGTCGGTGGCCGGGGAGCTGTTTTTT.

This clone was counted a single time. This rearrangement joins TRBV5-4 to TRBJ2-3, with 8 bases that match TRBD1. The J segment lost 3 bases and the V segment lost 4 bases, leaving 10 bases of the junction unmatched. CDR1 is SGHNT and CDR2 is YYREEE in the germline V gene (reference sequence). There are 16 residues in the CDR3. CDR3 DNA: TGTGCCAGCAGCCTCGGACAGGGCGGGATAACAGATACGCAGTATTTT. Translated: CASSLGQGGITDTQYF.

The CDR3 region has the DNA TGTGCCAGCAGTCATCGTGGAGGGCCCATTTCTGGGGCCAACGTCCTGACTTTC. Protein product: CASSHRGGPISGANVLTF. The J gene is TRBJ2-6, the V gene TRBV2, with D tentatively TRBD2 (6 bases). V lost 5 bases and J lost 1, with 18 bases in between. Germline loops: CDR1 SNHLY, CDR2 FYNNEI. The CDR3 spans 18 residues. Supplemented by reference TRBV2 and TRBJ2-6, the full variable domain reads EPEVTQTPSHQVTQMGQEVILRCVPISNHLYFYWYRQILGQKVEFLVSFYNNEISEKSEIFDDQFSVERPDGSNFTLKIRSTKLEDSAMYFCASSHRGGPISGANVLTFGAGSRLTVL.

This clone was recorded once. The chain joins TRBV7-2 to TRBJ2-2; no definite D call. The CDR3 loop spans 16 amino acids. V was trimmed by 1 base and J by 0 bases, leaving 9 bases between them. In germline, CDR1 is SGHTA, CDR2 FQGNSA. CDR3 bases: TGTGCCAGCAGCTTAGGCAGCGCAGCGAACACCGGGGAGCTGTTTTTT. Translation: CASSLGSAANTGELFF.

The V and J genes are TRBV6-5 and TRBJ2-2; D is unclear. Trimming stripped 7 bases from V and 2 bases from J, with 14 bases between. CDR3 length equals 15 residues. The germline V gene encodes CDR1 MNHEY and CDR2 SVGAGI. The CDR3 DNA reads as TGTGCCAGCAACCCAAGCACAAGAAACACCGGGGAGCTGTTTTTT. It codes for CASNPSTRNTGELFF.

The chain recombines TRBV28 with TRBJ1-2; a possible D gene is TRBD1 (5 bases). V lost 7 bases and J lost 5, with 14 bases in between. Germline CDR1 is MDHEN and CDR2 is SYDVKM. CDR3 length: 13 residues. DNA for the CDR3: TGTGCCAGCAACTCAGGGAGGGGTTATGGCTACACCTTC. It specifies CASNSGRGYGYTF.

V is TRBV7-9 and J is TRBJ2-5, with D perhaps being TRBD1 or TRBD2 (5 bases each). Germline values: CDR1 SEHNR, CDR2 FQNEAQ (reference sequence). V was trimmed by 1 base and J by 10 bases, leaving 10 bases between them. The CDR3 covers 12 residues. The CDR3 DNA reads as TGTGCCAGCAGCTTAGAAGTTGGGGGCCAGTACTTC. As protein: CASSLEVGGQYF.

The rearrangement joins TRBV9 to TRBJ1-2; TRBD1 matches at 12 bases. With 2 bases clipped from V and 8 bases from J, the junction kept 16 bases outside the gene matches. Germline CDR1 is SGDLS and CDR2 is YYNGEE. The CDR3 is made up of 18 amino acids. This chain's CDR3 is CASSVGRLGTGGPGGYTF. The CDR3, as DNA: TGTGCCAGCAGCGTCGGTAGGCTAGGGACAGGGGGCCCGGGCGGCTACACCTTC.

The gene calls are TRBV18 and TRBJ1-5; D unclear. CDR3 length: 14 residues. Germline V CDR1 and CDR2: KGHSH, LQKENI. The V end lost 1 base, the J end lost 6 bases, and 10 bases lay between the germline ends. DNA of the CDR3: TGTGCCAGCTCACCACAGGGAGCGGGTCAGCCCCAGCATTTT. As protein: CASSPQGAGQPQHF.

This chain links TRBV5-4 with TRBJ2-3; perhaps TRBD1 as D (6 bases). The germline gives CDR1 SGHNT, CDR2 YYREEE (reference sequence). V was clipped by 3 bases and J by 4 bases, with 15 bases between them. This CDR3 contains 15 residues. In nucleotides, the CDR3 is TGTGCCAGCAGCTCCTACACAGGGTGGGCAGATACGCAGTATTTT. Translation gives CASSSYTGWADTQYF.

The rearrangement joins TRBV5-1 to TRBJ2-5; D is ambiguous. The V and J ends lost 6 bases and 3 bases respectively, with 6 bases between them. Germline CDR1 SGHRS, CDR2 YFSETQ. The CDR3 sequence is 11 residues long. The CDR3 sequence: CASMLKETQYF. The CDR3 DNA follows: TGCGCCAGCATGCTAAAAGAGACCCAGTACTTC. The full variable domain, rest sourced from reference TRBV5-1 and TRBJ2-5, is KAGVTQTPRYLIKTRGQQVTLSCSPISGHRSVSWYQQTPGQGLQFLFEYFSETQRNKGNFPGRFSGRQFSNSRSEMNVSTLELGDSALYLCASMLKETQYFGPGTRLLVL.

This clone was seen a single time. The chain links TRBV5-1 to TRBJ2-7; D call uncertain. The CDR3 consists of 13 residues. Trimming removed 7 bases at V and 4 bases at J, with 15 bases between. Germline CDR1 reads SGHRS; CDR2 reads YFSETQ. The CDR3 nucleotides are TGCGCCAGCTGGTCCCCCCCGGTTTACGAGCAGTACTTC. Translating it yields CASWSPPVYEQYF.

This chain links TRBV28 with TRBJ2-1; 10 bases map to TRBD1. The V segment lost 0 bases and the J segment 15 bases; nucleotides outside the gene matches: 14. Looked up from germline, CDR1 is MDHEN and CDR2 is SYDVKM. CDR3 length: 16 residues. Here the CDR3 DNA reads TGTGCCAGCAGTTTATGGGGTGGGGACAGGGGCCGCCAGGGGTTCTTC. Protein product: CASSLWGGDRGRQGFF. The full variable domain, in which reference TRBV28 and TRBJ2-1 provide the parts outside the CDR3, is DVKVTQSSRYLVKRTGEKVFLECVQDMDHENMFWYRQDPGLGLRLIYFSYDVKMKEKGDIPEGYSVSREKKERFSLILESASTNQTSMYLCASSLWGGDRGRQGFFGPGTRLTVL.

The sample holds a few counts of this clone. The junction departs from the called germline gene at one end, perhaps through a read error. The chain is built from TRBV7-9 and TRBJ1-2; a possible D gene is TRBD1 (5 bases). The germline CDR1 and CDR2 sequences are SEHNR and FQNEAQ (reference sequence). There are 10 residues in the CDR3. The CDR3 sequence is CASSARDPNF. CDR3 bases: TGTGCCAGCAGCGCCCGGGACCCCAACTTC.

The chain has TRBV5-8 and TRBJ1-3; D not resolved. The CDR3 loop spans 14 amino acids. V lost 4 bases and J 3 bases, leaving 11 bases between the germline ends. The germline V gene has CDR1 SGHTS and CDR2 YDEGEE. DNA of the CDR3: TGTGCCAGCAGCCCCCGGAGTGGTGGAAACACCATATATTTT. Its translation: CASSPRSGGNTIYF.

This chain connects TRBV2 to TRBJ1-5; D perhaps matches TRBD1 (5 bases). The CDR3 consists of 14 residues. V was shortened by 4 bases and J by 5 bases, with 12 bases between the two germline ends. The V gene's germline CDR1 is SNHLY and CDR2 FYNNEI. CDR3: CASSVQEPYQPQHF. The CDR3 nucleotides read TGTGCCAGCAGTGTACAGGAACCGTATCAGCCCCAGCATTTT.